Listed here are 5 T cell receptor beta chains from one sample, sequenced in a study of a mutant IDH1 vaccine in newly diagnosed glioma. The sample's time point: week 23, last vaccination. All doses held 300 ug of mutant IDH1 20-mer peptide, with topical imiquimod. The table came from immunoSEQ multiplex PCR; TCRdb's copy has only in-frame clones and leaves some out. The sample lists almost 85,000 clones; 75% to 85% were seen once. Their antigen targets remain unknown. The sample here was PBMCs, taken from a glioma patient whose treatment included an IDH1 peptide vaccine. All receptors derive from a man aged 30 to 45 with glioma. Some clones in this sample may be carry-over from other donors' samples.

The chain has TRBV5-4 and TRBJ1-2; the D gene is possibly TRBD1 (5 bases). Germline assignment: CDR1 SGHNT and CDR2 YYREEE (reference sequence). CDR3 size: 13 residues. Trimming shortened V by 4 bases and J by 4 bases, and 11 bases separated the two germline ends. For the CDR3, the DNA is TGTGCCAGCAGCCAATCCACAGGCTATGGCTACACCTTC. This sequence encodes CASSQSTGYGYTF.

This clone was seen only once. The chain joins TRBV25-1 to TRBJ1-6; D remains ambiguous. CDR3 length: 14 residues. Per germline, CDR1 MGHDK and CDR2 SYGVNS. V was clipped by 4 bases and J by 9 bases, with 13 bases between them. The chain's CDR3 is CASSASSRGSPLHF. The CDR3 nucleotides read TGTGCCAGCAGTGCCTCCTCCCGGGGTTCACCCCTCCACTTT.

The rearrangement joins TRBV27 to TRBJ1-5; D not resolved. Trimming removed 6 bases from V and 0 bases from J, with 12 bases in between. CDR3 length: 15 residues. Germline values: CDR1 MNHEY, CDR2 SMNVEV (reference sequence). This CDR3 reads CASRLDGYSNQPQHF. The CDR3 nucleotides read TGTGCCAGCAGACTGGACGGGTATAGCAATCAGCCCCAGCATTTT.

The V gene is TRBV7-8, the J gene TRBJ2-1; maybe TRBD1 (7 bases). Trimming stripped 5 bases from V and 4 bases from J, with 15 bases between. The length of the CDR3 is 15 residues. Germline values: CDR1 SGHVS, CDR2 FQNEAQ. CDR3 sequence (DNA): TGTGCCAGCAGCCAACCAGGGGGGAATTACAATGAGCAGTTCTTC. This sequence encodes CASSQPGGNYNEQFF.

The chain carries TRBV7-2 and TRBJ2-2; 10 nucleotides align to TRBD2. The length of the CDR3 is 16 residues. Trimming removed 5 bases from V and 3 bases from J; junction bases left unmatched: 6. Germline values: CDR1 SGHTA, CDR2 FQGNSA. The CDR3 protein is CASSPLAGVDTGELFF. The CDR3 DNA is TGTGCCAGCAGCCCTCTAGCGGGGGTCGACACCGGGGAGCTGTTTTTT.